The clone carrying this T cell receptor beta chain was seen just once. CDR3 length: 20 amino acids. The trim removed 8 bases at V and 0 bases at J, leaving 18 bases unmatched. From germline, CDR1 is MNHEY and CDR2 SMNVEV (reference sequence). TCRdb's copy holds only in-frame clones and misses some; the assay was immunoSEQ multiplex PCR. The sample yields 250,000 or so clones, 70% to 90% seen once. This sample was included in a study of blood T cell repertoires in COVID-19. The chain has TRBV27 and TRBJ2-1; TRBD2 aligns across 11 bases. The sequence derives from a woman between 45 and 65 years old who had recovered from COVID-19. The sequenced sample was PBMCs or T cells enriched from blood (not recorded which). The CDR3 loop is CASLQGGLAEVHSSYNEQFF. DNA for the CDR3: TGTGCCAGCCTTCAGGGGGGACTAGCGGAGGTCCACAGCTCCTACAATGAGCAGTTCTTC.